Below, one T cell receptor beta chain is given with its context. It has no known antigen specificity. Base qualities are not provided; no much larger clone lies one nucleotide away. The sample is drawn from a study of T cell responses to AZD1222 COVID-19 vaccine (dated by TCRdb to the early 2020s). Background for the entire study: AZD1222 recipients given second doses at about 4 weeks or at about 12 weeks were pooled, since spike-specific TCR depth and breadth were not found to differ between the two schedules. A total of 240 or so trial participants underwent TCR sequencing, of whom roughly 210 had received two doses of AZD1222 and around 25 had received two doses of the MenACWY control vaccine. Trial participants were enrolled into age subgroups of 18-55, 56-69 and 70-plus years, which contained roughly 140, 27 and 60 TCR-sequenced participants, respectively.

The sample's time point, from its label and the paper: baseline before first vaccination. Vaccinee samples came from UK trials COV001 and COV002, including a single-blind randomized controlled phase 2/3 trial of AZD1222 (ChAdOx1 nCoV-19) in healthy adults. Trial participant PBMC samples were collected at day 0 and day 28 after the second dose for TCRbeta chain sequencing. The CDR3 regions of human TCRbeta chains were subjected to immunosequencing. In the source study's methods: TCRs in the repertoires were matched against a reference library of SARS-CoV-2-specific TCRs that had been generated with the MIRA antigen-specificity platform. Breadth was defined as the fraction of unique TCRs that were SARS-CoV-2-associated, and depth was defined as the fraction of total T cells that were SARS-CoV-2-associated. Each spike-specific TCR was assigned to its reactive spike region and to a CD4 or CD8 class using the MIRA data. Log10-transformed breadth and depth values were compared by one-way ANOVA with Sidak's multiple comparisons tests. Drawn from immuneACCESS, this table holds only the in-frame rearrangements with V and J called that TCRdb kept. Clones are partly lost; checked studies trace under half to an unresolved V gene and leave the rest unexplained. V and J calls and clone size come straight from that table; D and trimming were deduced from the DNA. The sample yields around 150,000 clones; 90% to 95% were counted once. Of the sample, approximately 0.6% is held by the ten largest clones.

The investigation overall reported the following: Because no day 14 peak-response samples were available, the repertoires could be characterized only after the peak T cell response. A significant rise in spike-specific TCR breadth and depth was observed after two AZD1222 doses relative to day 0 and relative to MenACWY recipients. The vaccine-associated CD4 TCRs covered the entire spike protein, and the dominant responses fell in regions 160-218 and 743-854. Most participants were white British and females outnumbered males, and the authors suggested that clonal diversity may have been underestimated. The 56-69-year group was small, and its depth increase did not reach significance, likely because of low power. Reportedly, almost half of the unique spike-specific TCRs recognized epitopes lying outside the regions that are mutated in the B.1.351 and B.1.1.7 variants. Conclusions about previously exposed vaccinees are limited because only a handful of AZD1222 recipients were SARS-CoV-2 seropositive at baseline.

Germline trimming amounts to 6 bases on V and 12 bases on J, with 9 as the count of junction bases outside the gene matches. The CDR3 runs 13 residues from the cysteine to the phenylalanine. The retained sequence is limited to the CDR3, 39 bases, with the frame set at the first base. The material sequenced was peripheral blood, taken on day 0 of AZD1222 vaccination. The clonotype comes from an adult in good health. The rearrangement combines TRBV12-3 or TRBV12-4 with TRBJ2-1; 9 central bases correspond to TRBD2. The nucleotides are TGTGCCAGCAGGCTAGCGGGAACGGGGGGGCAGTTCTTC. Its coded protein is CASRLAGTGGQFF.